These 10 T cell receptor beta chains share one sample of origin, sequenced in a study of blood T cells in healthy people across ages. A second PCR, run for roughly 7 to 11 cycles, used a sample-barcoded 5' primer plus a J-beta primer mix. TCRdb fed the 5' RACE reads into MiXCR, producing one record per CDR3 protein. The repertoire has more than 1.4 million distinct CDR3 sequences, roughly 40% of them found once; the top ten carry 7% to 9%. Sequenced sample: blood. The receptor set was obtained from a woman in her late teens or twenties in good health.

The J gene is TRBJ2-3, the V gene TRBV7-2, with 9 nucleotides matching TRBD2. Trimming at V came to 7 bases and at J to 8 bases, leaving 13 bases not matched to a gene. This CDR3 has 15 amino acids. Germline CDR1 and CDR2: SGHTA and FQGNSA. The CDR3 coding sequence is TGTGCCAGCATCTCTCAGACTAGCGGTGCCCGTACGCAGTATTTT. Translated: CASISQTSGARTQYF.

A few counts support this clonotype. The chain joins TRBV7-2 to TRBJ1-2, with a tentative D call TRBD1 (5 bases). With 0 bases removed from V and 2 bases from J, the gap between germline ends came to 10 bases. Per the germline V gene, CDR1 is SGHTA and CDR2 is FQGNSA. The CDR3 is 15 amino acids. The CDR3 DNA sequence: TGTGCCAGCAGCTTAGCGAGTCAGGGAAACTATGGCTACACCTTC. Encoded protein: CASSLASQGNYGYTF.

The genes are TRBV29-1 and TRBJ2-5, with no clear D. V was clipped by 4 bases and J by 12 bases, with 15 bases between them. Germline-derived CDR1 and CDR2 are SQVTM and ANQGSEA. CDR3 length: 11 amino acids. The CDR3, as DNA: TGCAGCGTTGCGAGAAAAAACTTGGAGTACTTC. Protein sequence: CSVARKNLEYF.

This clonotype has just a few counts. This sequence joins TRBV6-2 or TRBV6-3 and TRBJ2-6; D remains ambiguous. The germline CDR1 and CDR2 sequences are MNHEY and SVGEGT. The CDR3 is 16 amino acids. The V and J ends lost 2 bases and 0 bases respectively, with 8 bases between them. CDR3 residues: CASSYAAPSGANVLTF. The CDR3 nucleotides are TGTGCCAGCAGTTACGCAGCCCCCTCTGGGGCCAACGTCCTGACTTTC.

V gene TRBV6-2 or TRBV6-3 combines with J gene TRBJ2-5; D is perhaps TRBD1 (5 bases). CDR1 is MNHEY and CDR2 is SVGEGT in the germline V gene. The CDR3 length is 16 residues. V lost 8 bases and J 3 bases, leaving 22 bases between the germline ends. The CDR3: CASPRPGATRKETQYF. The CDR3 DNA follows: TGTGCCAGCCCCCGCCCTGGGGCTACGAGAAAAGAGACCCAGTACTTC.

The rearrangement uses TRBV5-1 and TRBJ2-1; 13 nucleotides line up with TRBD2. The V gene's germline CDR1 is SGHRS and CDR2 YFSETQ. The CDR3 is 16 residues long. V lost 3 bases to trimming and J lost 9 bases; unmatched junction nucleotides: 9. The CDR3 loop reads CASSSVGLAGVGEQFF. CDR3 coding DNA: TGCGCCAGCAGCTCAGTCGGACTAGCGGGGGTGGGTGAGCAGTTCTTC.

The chain joins TRBV4-3 to TRBJ2-1; 8 bases are a match to TRBD1. J was trimmed by 5 bases and V by 5 bases; bases with no gene match: 5. Germline lookup yields CDR1 LGHNA and CDR2 YSLEER. The CDR3 spans 14 residues. The CDR3 is CASSMRDRNNEQFF. In nucleotides, the CDR3 is TGCGCCAGCAGCATGCGGGACAGGAACAATGAGCAGTTCTTC.

The sample holds a few counts of this clonotype. The V and J genes are TRBV11-2 and TRBJ2-1; D possibly corresponds to TRBD2 (5 bases). V lost 3 bases, J lost 6 bases, and 15 bases lay in between. The CDR3 contains 15 residues. Per germline, CDR1 SGHAT and CDR2 FQNNGV. The CDR3 sequence is CASSFLASGPNEQFF. CDR3 coding DNA: TGTGCCAGCAGCTTTCTGGCCAGCGGCCCCAATGAGCAGTTCTTC.

This clonotype was counted once. The chain has TRBV27 and TRBJ1-1; D remains unclear. This CDR3 spans 13 amino acids. Germline CDR1 and CDR2: MNHEY and SMNVEV (reference sequence). The V end was cut by 2 bases, the J end by 0 bases, with 4 bases between. The CDR3: CASSLMLNTEAFF. The CDR3 DNA sequence: TGTGCCAGCAGTTTAATGTTGAACACTGAAGCTTTCTTT.

In this sample, this clonotype turned up many times. This rearrangement joins TRBV5-1 to TRBJ2-7; 7 bases agree with TRBD1. Germline V lookup: CDR1 SGHRS, CDR2 YFSETQ. CDR3 length: 13 amino acids. V was pared by 5 bases and J by 2 bases, with 4 bases of the junction left unmatched. In DNA form, the CDR3 reads TGCGCCAGCAGAAAAACAGGGGCCTACGAGCAGTACTTC. Its protein is CASRKTGAYEQYF.